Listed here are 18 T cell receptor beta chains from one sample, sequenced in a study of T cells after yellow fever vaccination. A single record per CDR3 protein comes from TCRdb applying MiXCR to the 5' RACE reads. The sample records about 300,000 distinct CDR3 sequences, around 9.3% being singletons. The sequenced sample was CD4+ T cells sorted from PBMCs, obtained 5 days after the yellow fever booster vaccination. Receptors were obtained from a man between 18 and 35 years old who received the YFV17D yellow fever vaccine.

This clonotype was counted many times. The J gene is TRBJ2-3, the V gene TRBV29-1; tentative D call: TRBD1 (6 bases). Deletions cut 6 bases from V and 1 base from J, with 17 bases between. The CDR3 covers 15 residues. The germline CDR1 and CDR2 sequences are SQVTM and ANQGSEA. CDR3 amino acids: CSVTGQGPGTDTQYF. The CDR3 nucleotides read TGCAGCGTCACGGGGCAGGGGCCTGGCACAGATACGCAGTATTTT.

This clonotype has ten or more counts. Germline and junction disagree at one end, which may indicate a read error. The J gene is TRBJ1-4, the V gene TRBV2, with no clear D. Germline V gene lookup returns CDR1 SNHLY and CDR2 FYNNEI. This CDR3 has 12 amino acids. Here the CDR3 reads CASSPLETGVHF. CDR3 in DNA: TGTGCCAGCAGTCCCTTGGAGACGGGTGTCCATTTT.

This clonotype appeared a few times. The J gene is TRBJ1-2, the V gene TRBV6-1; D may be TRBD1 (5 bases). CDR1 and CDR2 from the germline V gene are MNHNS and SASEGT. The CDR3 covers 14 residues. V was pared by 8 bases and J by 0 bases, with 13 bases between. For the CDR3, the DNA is TGTGCCAGCTCCCGACGACAGTCTAACTATGGCTACACCTTC. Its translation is CASSRRQSNYGYTF.

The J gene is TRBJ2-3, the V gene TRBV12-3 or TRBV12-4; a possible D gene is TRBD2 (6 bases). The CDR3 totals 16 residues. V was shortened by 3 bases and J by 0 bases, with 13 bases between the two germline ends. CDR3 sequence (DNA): TGTGCCAGCAGTTTGGGGTGGGGGAGGAGCACAGATACGCAGTATTTT. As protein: CASSLGWGRSTDTQYF.

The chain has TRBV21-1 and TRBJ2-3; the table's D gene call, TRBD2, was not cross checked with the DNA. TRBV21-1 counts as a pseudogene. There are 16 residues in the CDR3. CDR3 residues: CASSPLGTAGTDTQYF. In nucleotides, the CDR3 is TGTGCCAGCAGCCCCCTGGGGACAGCGGGCACAGATACGCAGTATTTT.

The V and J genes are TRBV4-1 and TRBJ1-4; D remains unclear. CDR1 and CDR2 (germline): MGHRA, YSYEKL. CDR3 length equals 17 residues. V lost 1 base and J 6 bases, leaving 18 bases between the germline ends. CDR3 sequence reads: CASSQVPSKGNYEKLFF. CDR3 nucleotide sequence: TGCGCCAGCAGCCAAGTTCCCTCTAAGGGCAATTATGAAAAACTGTTTTTT.

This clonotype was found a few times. The CDR3 sequence: CASSHVGRKDTEAFF. The CDR3 nucleotides are TGCGCCAGCAGCCACGTGGGCCGAAAGGACACTGAAGCTTTCTTT. The chain links TRBV4-1 to TRBJ1-1; D gene unclear. CDR3 length: 15 residues. The V end lost 3 bases, the J end lost 3 bases, and 14 bases lay between the germline ends. Germline CDR1 reads MGHRA; CDR2 reads YSYEKL.

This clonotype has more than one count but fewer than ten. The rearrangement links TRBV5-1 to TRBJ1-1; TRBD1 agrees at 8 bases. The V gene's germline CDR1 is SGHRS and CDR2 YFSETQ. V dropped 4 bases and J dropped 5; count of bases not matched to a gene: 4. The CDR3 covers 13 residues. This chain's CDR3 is CASSPGGATEAFF. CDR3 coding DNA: TGCGCCAGCAGCCCAGGGGGCGCGACTGAAGCTTTCTTT.

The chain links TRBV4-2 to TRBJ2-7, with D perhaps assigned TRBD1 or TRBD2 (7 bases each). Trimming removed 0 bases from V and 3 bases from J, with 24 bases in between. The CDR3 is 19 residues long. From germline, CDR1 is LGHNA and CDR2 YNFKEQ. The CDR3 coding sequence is TGTGCCAGCAGCCAAGAACCCACCGGTCAGGGGGGGGCCCTCTACGAGCAGTACGTC. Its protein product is CASSQEPTGQGGALYEQYV.

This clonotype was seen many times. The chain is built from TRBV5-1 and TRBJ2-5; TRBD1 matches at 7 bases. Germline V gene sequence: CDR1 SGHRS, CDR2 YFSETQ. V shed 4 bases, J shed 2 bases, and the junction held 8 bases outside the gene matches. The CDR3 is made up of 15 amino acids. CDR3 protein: CASSAQGSFQETQYF. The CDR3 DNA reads TGCGCCAGCAGCGCACAGGGGAGTTTTCAAGAGACCCAGTACTTC.

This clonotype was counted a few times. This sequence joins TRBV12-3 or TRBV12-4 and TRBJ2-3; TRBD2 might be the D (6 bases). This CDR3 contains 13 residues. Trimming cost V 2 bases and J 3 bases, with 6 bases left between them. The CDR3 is CASSLLATDTQYF. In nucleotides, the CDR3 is TGTGCCAGCAGTTTACTAGCGACAGATACGCAGTATTTT.

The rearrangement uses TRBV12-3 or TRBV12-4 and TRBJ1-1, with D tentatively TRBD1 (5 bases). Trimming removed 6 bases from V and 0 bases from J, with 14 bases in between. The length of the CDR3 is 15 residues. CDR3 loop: CASSWGLSMNTEAFF. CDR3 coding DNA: TGTGCCAGCAGCTGGGGCCTCTCTATGAACACTGAAGCTTTCTTT.

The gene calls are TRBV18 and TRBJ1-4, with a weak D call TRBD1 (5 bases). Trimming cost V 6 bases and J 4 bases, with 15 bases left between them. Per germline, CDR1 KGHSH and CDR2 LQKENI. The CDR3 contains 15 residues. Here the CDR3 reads CASSRRDRNNEKLFF. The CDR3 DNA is TGTGCCAGCTCGCGAAGAGACAGAAATAATGAAAAACTGTTTTTT.

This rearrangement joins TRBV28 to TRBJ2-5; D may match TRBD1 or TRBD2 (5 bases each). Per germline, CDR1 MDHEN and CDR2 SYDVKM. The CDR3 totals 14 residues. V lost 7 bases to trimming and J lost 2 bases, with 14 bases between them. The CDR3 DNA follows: TGTGCCAGCACCGATTCCGGGGCTCAAGAGACCCAGTACTTC. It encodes CASTDSGAQETQYF.

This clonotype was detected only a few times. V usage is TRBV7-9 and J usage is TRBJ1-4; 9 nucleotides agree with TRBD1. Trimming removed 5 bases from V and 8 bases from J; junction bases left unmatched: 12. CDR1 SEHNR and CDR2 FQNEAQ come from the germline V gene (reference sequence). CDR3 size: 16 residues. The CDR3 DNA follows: TGTGCCAGCAGCCAAGCCGGACAGGGGTTGGAGGAAAAACTGTTTTTT. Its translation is CASSQAGQGLEEKLFF.

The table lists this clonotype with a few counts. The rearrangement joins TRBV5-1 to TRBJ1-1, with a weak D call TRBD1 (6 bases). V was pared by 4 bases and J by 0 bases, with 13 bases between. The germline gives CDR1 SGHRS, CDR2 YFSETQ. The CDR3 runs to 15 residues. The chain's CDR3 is CASSGRGSLNTEAFF. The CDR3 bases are TGCGCCAGCAGCGGCAGGGGATCACTGAACACTGAAGCTTTCTTT.

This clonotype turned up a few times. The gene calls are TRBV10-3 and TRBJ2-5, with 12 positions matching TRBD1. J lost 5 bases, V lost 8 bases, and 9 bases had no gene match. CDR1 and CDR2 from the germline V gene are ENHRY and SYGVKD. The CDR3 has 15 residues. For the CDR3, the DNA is TGTGCCATCCATCCGGGACAGGGGGCTCGGGAGACCCAGTACTTC. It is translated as CAIHPGQGARETQYF.

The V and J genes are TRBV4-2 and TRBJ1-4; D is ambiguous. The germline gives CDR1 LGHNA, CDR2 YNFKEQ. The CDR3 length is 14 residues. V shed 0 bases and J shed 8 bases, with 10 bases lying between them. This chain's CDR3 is CASSQDPGFEKLFF. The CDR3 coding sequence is TGTGCCAGCAGCCAAGATCCAGGTTTCGAAAAACTGTTTTTT.